Presented here are 21 T cell receptor beta chains from one specimen sequenced in a study of OX40 agonist ivuxolimab in advanced cancers. Using immunoSEQ multiplex PCR, the repertoire was profiled, and TCRdb retains in-frame clones only, with some absent. The sample has tens of thousands of clones; 91% are singletons. This sample comprised CD4+ or CD8+ T cells sorted from blood, obtained in a trial of the OX40 agonist ivuxolimab. The source of these receptors is an adult with an advanced solid tumor such as melanoma, head and neck, liver or kidney cancer.

The rearrangement joins TRBV6-1 to TRBJ1-1, with a possible D match to TRBD1 (5 bases). V lost 8 bases, J lost 4 bases, and 20 bases lay in between. CDR3 length equals 15 residues. CDR1 and CDR2 (germline): MNHNS, SASEGT. DNA for the CDR3: TGTGCCAGCCTGATATGGACACATACCACCACTGAAGCTTTCTTT. It translates to CASLIWTHTTTEAFF.

This clone was detected once. The J gene is TRBJ2-2, the V gene TRBV28; 8 bases are a match to TRBD2. The V segment lost 6 bases and the J segment 5 bases; nucleotides outside the gene matches: 8. This CDR3 has 15 residues. The germline CDR1 and CDR2 sequences are MDHEN and SYDVKM. CDR3 in DNA: TGTGCCAGCAGACAAACTAGCGGCGCTACCGGGGAGCTGTTTTTT. Protein sequence: CASRQTSGATGELFF. Full variable domain (outside the CDR3, taken from reference TRBV28 and TRBJ2-2): DVKVTQSSRYLVKRTGEKVFLECVQDMDHENMFWYRQDPGLGLRLIYFSYDVKMKEKGDIPEGYSVSREKKERFSLILESASTNQTSMYLCASRQTSGATGELFFGEGSRLTVL.

The chain has TRBV25-1 and TRBJ2-3; D uncertain. Trimming left V 3 bases short and J 2 bases short, with 12 bases between. The germline V gene has CDR1 MGHDK and CDR2 SYGVNS. The CDR3 is 15 amino acids. CDR3 coding DNA: TGTGCCAGCAGTGATGGCGGTTGGGTCACAGATACGCAGTATTTT. This codes for CASSDGGWVTDTQYF.

V and J are TRBV7-2 and TRBJ1-1, with a possible D match to TRBD1 (5 bases). The CDR3 totals 13 residues. Germline loops: CDR1 SGHTA, CDR2 FQGNSA. V lost 5 bases and J 5 bases, leaving 12 bases between the germline ends. The CDR3 region is CASSLGTGTEAFF. In DNA form, the CDR3 reads TGTGCCAGCAGCCTAGGGACGGGAACTGAAGCTTTCTTT.

The V gene is TRBV4-3, the J gene TRBJ1-4; no firm D call. The CDR3 totals 14 residues. Trimming left V 1 base short and J 6 bases short, with 9 bases between. The germline V gene has CDR1 LGHNA and CDR2 YSLEER. CDR3 DNA: TGCGCCAGCAGCCAAGGGCCCCGGGATGAAAAACTGTTTTTT. The encoded protein is CASSQGPRDEKLFF.

This clone was seen a few times. This sequence joins TRBV4-3 and TRBJ2-7; 7 nucleotides agree with TRBD2. The germline V gene encodes CDR1 LGHNA and CDR2 YSLEER. The ends lost 0 bases at V and 3 bases at J; junction bases unmatched: 8. The CDR3 has 16 residues. Written as DNA, the CDR3 is TGCGCCAGCAGCCAAGATTCGGCTAGCGGATTCTACGAGCAGTACTTC. It specifies CASSQDSASGFYEQYF.

V is TRBV13 and J is TRBJ2-7; 8 nucleotides agree with TRBD2. V was pared by 1 base and J by 3 bases, with 11 bases of the junction left unmatched. CDR1 is PRHDT and CDR2 is FYEKMQ in the germline V gene (reference sequence). The CDR3 runs to 17 residues. The CDR3 region has the DNA TGTGCCAGCAGCTTAGTGGGTAGCGGGATTCCAATCTACGAGCAGTACTTC. This codes for CASSLVGSGIPIYEQYF.

The chain combines TRBV9 with TRBJ2-3, with D maybe TRBD2 (6 bases). The CDR3 runs 17 residues. Germline CDR1 SGDLS, CDR2 YYNGEE. The V end was cut by 7 bases, the J end by 3 bases, with 24 bases between. CDR3 protein: CASGPPGLGDQTDTQYF. The CDR3 nucleotides read TGTGCCAGCGGGCCCCCGGGACTCGGGGACCAAACAGATACGCAGTATTTT.

This clone is a singleton in its sample. The gene calls are TRBV28 and TRBJ2-7; perhaps TRBD1 as D (6 bases). The CDR3 runs to 13 residues. The germline gives CDR1 MDHEN, CDR2 SYDVKM. Deletions cut 6 bases from V and 7 bases from J, with 16 bases between. CDR3 amino acids: CASSLQGSVEQYF. The CDR3 nucleotides are TGTGCCAGCAGCCTACAGGGCTCGGTGGAGCAGTACTTC.

This clone was observed a single time. This rearrangement joins TRBV27 to TRBJ2-1; 7 nucleotides line up with TRBD1. This CDR3 region has 14 residues. V lost 10 bases to trimming and J lost 2 bases; unmatched junction nucleotides: 8. CDR1 and CDR2 from the germline V gene are MNHEY and SMNVEV (reference sequence). CDR3 in amino acids: CATSGTATYNEQFF. In DNA form, the CDR3 reads TGTGCCACCTCCGGGACAGCTACCTACAATGAGCAGTTCTTC.

The genes are TRBV10-3 and TRBJ2-7; tentatively, D is TRBD1 or TRBD2 (5 bases each). Germline V gene sequence: CDR1 ENHRY, CDR2 SYGVKD. The ends were cut back, 2 bases at V and 0 bases at J, with 8 bases in the middle. The CDR3 runs 14 residues. CDR3 sequence (DNA): TGTGCCATCAGTGAGCCGGGGACCTCCTACGAGCAGTACTTC. Protein sequence: CAISEPGTSYEQYF.

This clone was detected once. The J gene is TRBJ2-5, the V gene TRBV11-2; D is uncertain. The germline V gene has CDR1 SGHAT and CDR2 FQNNGV. The germline V and J ends were trimmed by 1 base and 6 bases, with 12 bases remaining between them. This CDR3 is 14 amino acids long. CDR3 region: CASSLVVARQTQYF. CDR3 DNA: TGTGCCAGCAGCTTAGTCGTCGCTAGGCAGACCCAGTACTTC. The full variable domain, in which reference TRBV11-2 and TRBJ2-5 provide the parts outside the CDR3, is EAGVAQSPRYKIIEKRQSVAFWCNPISGHATLYWYQQILGQGPKLLIQFQNNGVVDDSQLPKDRFSAERLKGVDSTLKIQPAKLEDSAVYLCASSLVVARQTQYFGPGTRLLVL.

The V gene is TRBV2, the J gene TRBJ2-7; D gene unclear. Trimming removed 7 bases from V and 0 bases from J, with 10 bases in between. This CDR3 region has 13 residues. Germline V lookup: CDR1 SNHLY, CDR2 FYNNEI. The CDR3 DNA follows: TGTGCCAGCAACGTTAAGTCCTCCTACGAGCAGTACTTC. Its protein product is CASNVKSSYEQYF.

The chain links TRBV11-3 to TRBJ2-7; D is undetermined. Germline CDR1 SGHNT, CDR2 YENEEA. V was pared by 3 bases and J by 3 bases, with 6 bases between. The CDR3 has 12 residues. The CDR3 DNA reads as TGTGCCAGCAGCTTGCCAGGCTACGAGCAGTACTTC. Residues: CASSLPGYEQYF. Together with reference TRBV11-3 and TRBJ2-7, the CDR3 gives the full variable domain: EAGVVQSPRYKIIEKKQPVAFWCNPISGHNTLYWYLQNLGQGPELLIRYENEEAVDDSQLPKDRFSAERLKGVDSTLKIQPAELGDSAVYLCASSLPGYEQYFGPGTRLTVT.

The chain joins TRBV13 to TRBJ2-7; a weak D match, TRBD1 (6 bases). V lost 0 bases to trimming and J lost 3 bases, with 15 bases between them. The CDR3 consists of 16 residues. Germline loops: CDR1 PRHDT, CDR2 FYEKMQ (reference sequence). Here the CDR3 reads CASSLGVQGQYYEQYF. The CDR3 coding sequence is TGTGCCAGCAGCTTAGGAGTCCAGGGACAATACTACGAGCAGTACTTC.

The V gene is TRBV6-6, the J gene TRBJ2-2; unclear D gene. Deletions cut 5 bases from V and 6 bases from J, with 7 bases between. The CDR3 contains 12 residues. CDR1 is MNHNY and CDR2 is SVGAGI in the germline V gene (reference sequence). Here the CDR3 reads CASSPQSGELFF. Here the CDR3 DNA reads TGTGCCAGCAGTCCCCAGTCCGGGGAGCTGTTTTTT.

The chain joins TRBV7-9 to TRBJ2-2; D possibly corresponds to TRBD2 (6 bases). This CDR3 comprises 11 residues. Trimming left V 8 bases short and J 6 bases short, with 7 bases between. Germline V CDR1 and CDR2: SEHNR, FQNEAQ (reference sequence). DNA of the CDR3: TGTGCCAGCGGAGGGGCCGGGGAGCTGTTTTTT. Its translation: CASGGAGELFF.

The chain is built from TRBV28 and TRBJ2-7, with a tentative D call TRBD1 (5 bases). The CDR3 has 13 amino acids. Trimming pared 5 bases from V and 3 bases from J, leaving 11 bases between. Germline loops: CDR1 MDHEN, CDR2 SYDVKM. The CDR3 bases are TGTGCCAGCAGTCCTCAGGGTATCTACGAGCAGTACTTC. Amino acid sequence: CASSPQGIYEQYF.

This rearrangement joins TRBV15 to TRBJ1-1; the D is unclear. The CDR3 is made up of 13 amino acids. V shed 4 bases and J shed 1 base, with 7 bases lying between them. CDR1 and CDR2 from the germline V gene are LNHNV and YYDKDF (reference sequence). CDR3 sequence: CATSTLENTEAFF. CDR3 coding DNA: TGTGCCACCAGCACTTTAGAGAACACTGAAGCTTTCTTT.

The V gene is TRBV10-3, the J gene TRBJ1-2, with 11 bases fitting TRBD1. Trimming took 5 bases from V and 0 from J; bases not matched to a gene: 5. CDR3 size: 16 residues. Germline assignment: CDR1 ENHRY and CDR2 SYGVKD. Written as DNA, the CDR3 is TGTGCCATCAGTACGGGACAGGGGGGGTCTAACTATGGCTACACCTTC. Its translation: CAISTGQGGSNYGYTF.

This chain connects TRBV28 to TRBJ2-4; 9 bases line up with TRBD1. In germline, CDR1 is MDHEN, CDR2 SYDVKM. With 3 bases clipped from V and 0 bases from J, the junction kept 0 bases outside the gene matches. There are 15 residues in the CDR3. The CDR3 DNA reads as TGTGCCAGCAGTTTGACAGGGGGAGCCAAAAACATTCAGTACTTC. This sequence encodes CASSLTGGAKNIQYF.